This T cell receptor (beta chain) was recorded in a study of PD-1 blockade in classical Hodgkin lymphoma. Remarks on this clone: Its specificity is unknown.

Time point: cycle 4 day 1 (C4D1), after 6 weeks of nivolumab. All patients experienced relapse after autologous stem cell transplantation, and brentuximab vedotin exposure was variable. Complete response, partial response or progressive disease was each patient's best response. TCRdb's table, derived via immunoSEQ multiplex PCR, lists solely in-frame clones and lacks some. The table records over 75,000 clones, over 75% of them present only once. Study-wide results and limits: Newly diagnosed patients reportedly trailed healthy donors in baseline TCR diversity.

This CDR3 has 11 amino acids. Germline CDR1 is DFQATT and CDR2 is SNEGSKA (reference sequence). Trimming pared 6 bases from V and 3 bases from J, leaving 5 bases between. The receptor's source is a human donor with classical Hodgkin lymphoma. The chain uses TRBV20-1 and TRBJ2-2; D not resolved. The source was peripheral blood mononuclear cells (PBMCs), collected before the fourth cycle of nivolumab. DNA of the CDR3: TGCAGTGCCCTCCACACCGGGGAGCTGTTTTTT. Its protein is CSALHTGELFF.